This TCR beta chain originates from a study of OX40 agonist ivuxolimab in advanced cancers. Background on the study: At 0.01 to 10 mg/kg, ivuxolimab was administered intravenously to patients every 2 weeks. Having had anti-PD-1, anti-PD-L1 or anti-CTLA-4 therapy before was allowed, and roughly 40% had some.

Germline CDR1 reads MNHNS; CDR2 reads SASEGT. V shed 0 bases and J shed 0 bases, with 8 bases lying between them. This CDR3 has 16 residues. TCRdb's table, derived via immunoSEQ multiplex PCR, lists solely in-frame clones and lacks some. The sample includes nearly 70,000 clones, approximately 80% of them seen just once. About this clone: Its target is not known.

Study-level points and caveats: Patients who responded partially at 0.1-3.0 mg/kg showed clonal expansion ranking among the lowest.

The rearrangement links TRBV6-1 to TRBJ1-4, with D possibly matching TRBD1 (5 bases). The sequence was collected from an adult with an advanced solid tumor such as melanoma, head and neck, liver or kidney cancer. Here the sequenced sample was CD4+ or CD8+ T cells sorted from blood, taken in a trial of the OX40 agonist ivuxolimab. The CDR3 nucleotides are TGTGCCAGCAGTGAAGCAGGGGTTGCAACTAATGAAAAACTGTTTTTT. Protein product: CASSEAGVATNEKLFF.